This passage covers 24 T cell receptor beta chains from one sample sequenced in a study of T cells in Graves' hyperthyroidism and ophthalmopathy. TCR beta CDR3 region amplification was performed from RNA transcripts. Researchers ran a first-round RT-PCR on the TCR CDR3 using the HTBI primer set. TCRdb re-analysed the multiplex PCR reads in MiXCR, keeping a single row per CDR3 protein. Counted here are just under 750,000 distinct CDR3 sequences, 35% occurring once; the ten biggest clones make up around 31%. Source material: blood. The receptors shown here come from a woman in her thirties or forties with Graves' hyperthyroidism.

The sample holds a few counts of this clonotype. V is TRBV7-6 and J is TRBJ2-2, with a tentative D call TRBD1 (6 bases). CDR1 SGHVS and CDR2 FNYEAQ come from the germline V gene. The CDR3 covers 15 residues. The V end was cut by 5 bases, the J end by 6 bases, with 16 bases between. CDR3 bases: TGTGCCAGCAGCCCTAGGGGGTCCGGGGCCGGGGAGCTGTTTTTT. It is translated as CASSPRGSGAGELFF. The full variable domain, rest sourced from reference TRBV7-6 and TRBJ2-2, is GAGVSQSPRYKVTKRGQDVALRCDPISGHVSLYWYRQALGQGPEFLTYFNYEAQQDKSGLPNDRFSAERPEGSISTLTIQRTEQRDSAMYRCASSPRGSGAGELFFGEGSRLTVL.

CDR3 sequence reads: CASSHRTSGANVLTF. The CDR3 region has the DNA TGTGCCAGCAGCCACAGGACCTCTGGGGCCAACGTCCTGACTTTC. This chain connects TRBV6-5 to TRBJ2-6, with D perhaps matching TRBD1 (5 bases). The germline V and J ends were trimmed by 6 bases and 0 bases, with 9 bases remaining between them. The CDR3 is made up of 15 amino acids. Looked up from germline, CDR1 is MNHEY and CDR2 is SVGAGI.

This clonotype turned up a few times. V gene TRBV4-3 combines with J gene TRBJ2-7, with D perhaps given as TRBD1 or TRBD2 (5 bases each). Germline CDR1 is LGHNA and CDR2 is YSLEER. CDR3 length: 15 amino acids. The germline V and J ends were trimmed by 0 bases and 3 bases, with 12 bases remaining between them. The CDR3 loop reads CASSQDLGTLYEQYF. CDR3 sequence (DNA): TGCGCCAGCAGCCAAGACCTCGGGACCCTCTACGAGCAGTACTTC.

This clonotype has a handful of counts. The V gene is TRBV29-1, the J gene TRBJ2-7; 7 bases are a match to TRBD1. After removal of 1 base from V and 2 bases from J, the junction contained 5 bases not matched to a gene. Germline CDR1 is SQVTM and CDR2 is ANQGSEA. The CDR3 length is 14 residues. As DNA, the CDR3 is TGCAGCGTTGAAGGCAGACAGGGAACCTACGAGCAGTACTTC. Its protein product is CSVEGRQGTYEQYF.

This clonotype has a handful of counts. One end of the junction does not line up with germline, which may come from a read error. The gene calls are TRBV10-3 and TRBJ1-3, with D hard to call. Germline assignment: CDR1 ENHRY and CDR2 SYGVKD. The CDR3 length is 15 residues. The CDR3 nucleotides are TGTGCCAGCAGTATAGGGTCCGGTAAAGGAAACACCATATATTTT. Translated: CASSIGSGKGNTIYF.

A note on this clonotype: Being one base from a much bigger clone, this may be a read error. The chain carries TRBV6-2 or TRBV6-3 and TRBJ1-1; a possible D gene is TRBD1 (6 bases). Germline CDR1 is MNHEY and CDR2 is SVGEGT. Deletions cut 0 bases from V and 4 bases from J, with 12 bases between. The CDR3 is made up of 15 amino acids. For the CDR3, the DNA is TGTGCCAGCAGTTACTCGGGGGCTGGAGGCACTGAAGCTTTCTTT. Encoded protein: CASSYSGAGGTEAFF.

The CDR3 loop reads CAIRAEGGQPQHF. CDR3 sequence (DNA): TGTGCCATCAGAGCGGAAGGGGGCCAGCCCCAGCATTTT. The chain joins TRBV10-3 to TRBJ1-5; 7 positions match TRBD1. Trimming at V came to 6 bases and at J to 7 bases, leaving 6 bases not matched to a gene. The CDR3 runs to 13 residues. The germline V gene has CDR1 ENHRY and CDR2 SYGVKD.

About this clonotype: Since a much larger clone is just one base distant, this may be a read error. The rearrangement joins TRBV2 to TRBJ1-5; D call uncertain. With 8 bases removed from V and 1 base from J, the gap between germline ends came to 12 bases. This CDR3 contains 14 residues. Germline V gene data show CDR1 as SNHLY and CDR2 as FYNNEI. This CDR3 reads CASGLGSSNQPQHF. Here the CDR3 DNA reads TGTGCCAGCGGTTTGGGCTCCAGCAATCAGCCCCAGCATTTT. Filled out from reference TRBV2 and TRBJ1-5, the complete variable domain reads EPEVTQTPSHQVTQMGQEVILRCVPISNHLYFYWYRQILGQKVEFLVSFYNNEISEKSEIFDDQFSVERPDGSNFTLKIRSTKLEDSAMYFCASGLGSSNQPQHFGDGTRLSIL.

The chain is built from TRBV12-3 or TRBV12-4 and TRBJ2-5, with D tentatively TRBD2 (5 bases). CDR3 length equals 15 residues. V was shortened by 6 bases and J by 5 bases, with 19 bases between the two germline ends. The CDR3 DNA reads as TGTGCCAGCAGGGGCGGACTTCCCTTGCCGGAGACCCAGTACTTC. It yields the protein CASRGGLPLPETQYF.

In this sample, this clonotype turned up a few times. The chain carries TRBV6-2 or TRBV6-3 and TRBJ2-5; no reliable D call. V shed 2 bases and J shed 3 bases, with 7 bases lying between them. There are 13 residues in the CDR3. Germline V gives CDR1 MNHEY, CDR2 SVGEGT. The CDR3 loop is CASSYLGKETQYF. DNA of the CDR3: TGTGCCAGCAGTTACCTGGGGAAAGAGACCCAGTACTTC.

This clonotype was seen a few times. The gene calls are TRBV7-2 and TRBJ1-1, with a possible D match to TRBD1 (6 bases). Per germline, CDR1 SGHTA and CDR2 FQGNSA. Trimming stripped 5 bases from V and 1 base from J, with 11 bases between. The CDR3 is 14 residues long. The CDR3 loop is CASSQGQSNTEAFF. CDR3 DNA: TGTGCCAGCAGCCAAGGACAGTCGAACACTGAAGCTTTCTTT.

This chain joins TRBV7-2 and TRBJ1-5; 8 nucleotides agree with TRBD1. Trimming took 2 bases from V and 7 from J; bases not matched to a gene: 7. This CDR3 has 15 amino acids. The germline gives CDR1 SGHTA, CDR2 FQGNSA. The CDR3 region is CASSLSTGDRQPQHF. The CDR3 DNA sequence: TGTGCCAGCAGCTTATCGACAGGGGATCGCCAGCCCCAGCATTTT.

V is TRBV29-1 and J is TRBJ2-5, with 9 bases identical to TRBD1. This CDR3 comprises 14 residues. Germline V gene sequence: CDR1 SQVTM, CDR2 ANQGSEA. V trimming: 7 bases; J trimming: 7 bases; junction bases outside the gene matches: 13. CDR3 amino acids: CSAPGQGPIGTQYF. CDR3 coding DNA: TGCAGCGCACCGGGACAGGGCCCCATAGGGACCCAGTACTTC.

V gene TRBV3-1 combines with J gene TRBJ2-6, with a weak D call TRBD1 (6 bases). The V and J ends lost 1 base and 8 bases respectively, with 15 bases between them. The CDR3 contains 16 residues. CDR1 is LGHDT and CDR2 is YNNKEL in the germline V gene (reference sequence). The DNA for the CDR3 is TGTGCCAGCAGCCAAGGGGTGGGGGCTCGGTCCAACGTCCTGACTTTC. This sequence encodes CASSQGVGARSNVLTF.

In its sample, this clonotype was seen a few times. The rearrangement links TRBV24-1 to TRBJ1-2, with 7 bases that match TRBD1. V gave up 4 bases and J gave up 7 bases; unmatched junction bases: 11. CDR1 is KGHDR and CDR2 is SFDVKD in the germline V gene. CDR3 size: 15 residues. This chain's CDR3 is CATSETGRESRGYTF. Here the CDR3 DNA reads TGTGCCACCAGTGAGACAGGGCGCGAGTCACGTGGCTACACCTTC.

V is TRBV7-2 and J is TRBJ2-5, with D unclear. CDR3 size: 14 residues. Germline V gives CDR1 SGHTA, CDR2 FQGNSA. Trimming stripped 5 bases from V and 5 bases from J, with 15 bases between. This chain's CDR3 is CASSLDTGRETQYF. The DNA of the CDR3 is TGTGCCAGCAGCCTAGACACGGGTAGGGAGACCCAGTACTTC.

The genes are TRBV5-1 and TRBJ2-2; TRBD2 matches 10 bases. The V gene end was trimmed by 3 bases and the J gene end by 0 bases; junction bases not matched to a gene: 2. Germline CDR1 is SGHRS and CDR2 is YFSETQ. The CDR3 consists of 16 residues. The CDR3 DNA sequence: TGCGCCAGCAGCTCGAGCGGGAGGGCGAACACCGGGGAGCTGTTTTTT. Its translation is CASSSSGRANTGELFF. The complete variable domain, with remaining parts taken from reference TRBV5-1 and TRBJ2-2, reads KAGVTQTPRYLIKTRGQQVTLSCSPISGHRSVSWYQQTPGQGLQFLFEYFSETQRNKGNFPGRFSGRQFSNSRSEMNVSTLELGDSALYLCASSSSGRANTGELFFGEGSRLTVL.

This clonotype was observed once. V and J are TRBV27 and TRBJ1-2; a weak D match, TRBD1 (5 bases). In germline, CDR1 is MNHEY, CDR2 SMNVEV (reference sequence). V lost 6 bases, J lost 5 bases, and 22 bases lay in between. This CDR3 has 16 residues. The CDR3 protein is CASSAPGTRTGYGYTF. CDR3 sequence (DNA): TGTGCCAGCAGCGCCCCCGGGACCCGAACGGGATATGGCTACACCTTC.

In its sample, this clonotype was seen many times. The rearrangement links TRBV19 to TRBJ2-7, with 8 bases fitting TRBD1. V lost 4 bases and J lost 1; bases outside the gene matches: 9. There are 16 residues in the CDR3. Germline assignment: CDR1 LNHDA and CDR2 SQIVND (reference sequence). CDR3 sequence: CASSTLGQGGSYEQYF. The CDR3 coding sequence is TGTGCCAGTAGTACCCTCGGACAGGGTGGATCCTACGAGCAGTACTTC.

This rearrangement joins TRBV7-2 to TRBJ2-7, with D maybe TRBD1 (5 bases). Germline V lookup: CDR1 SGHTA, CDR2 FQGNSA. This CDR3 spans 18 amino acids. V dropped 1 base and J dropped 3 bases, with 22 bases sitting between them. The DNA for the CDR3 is TGTGCCAGCAGCTTAGTATCGGCAGGGATGTCGTTAGGCTACGAGCAGTACTTC. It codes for CASSLVSAGMSLGYEQYF.

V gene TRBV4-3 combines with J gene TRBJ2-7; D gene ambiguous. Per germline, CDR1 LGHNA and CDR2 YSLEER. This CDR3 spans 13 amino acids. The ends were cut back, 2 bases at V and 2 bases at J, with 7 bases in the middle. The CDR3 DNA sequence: TGCGCCAGCAGCCAATGGATTACCTACGAGCAGTACTTC. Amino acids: CASSQWITYEQYF.

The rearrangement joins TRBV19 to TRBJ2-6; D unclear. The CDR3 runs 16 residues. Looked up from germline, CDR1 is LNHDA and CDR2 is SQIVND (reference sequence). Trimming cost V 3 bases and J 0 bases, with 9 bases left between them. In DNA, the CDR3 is TGTGCCAGTAGTATCCACGCCTCCTCTGGGGCCAACGTCCTGACTTTC. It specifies CASSIHASSGANVLTF.

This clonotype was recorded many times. The CDR3 DNA is TGTGCCAGCAGCGAGGACAGGGAAAATTCACCCCTCCACTTT. This translates into CASSEDRENSPLHF. The chain joins TRBV9 to TRBJ1-6, with 8 bases matching TRBD1. The CDR3 loop spans 14 amino acids. The trim removed 3 bases at V and 7 bases at J, leaving 3 bases unmatched. The germline CDR1 and CDR2 sequences are SGDLS and YYNGEE.

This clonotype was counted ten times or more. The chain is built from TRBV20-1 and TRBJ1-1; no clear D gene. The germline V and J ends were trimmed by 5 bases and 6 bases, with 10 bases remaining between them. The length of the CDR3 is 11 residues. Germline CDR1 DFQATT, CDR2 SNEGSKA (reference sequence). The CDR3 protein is CSAPRNSEAFF. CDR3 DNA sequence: TGCAGTGCTCCCCGAAACTCTGAAGCTTTCTTT.